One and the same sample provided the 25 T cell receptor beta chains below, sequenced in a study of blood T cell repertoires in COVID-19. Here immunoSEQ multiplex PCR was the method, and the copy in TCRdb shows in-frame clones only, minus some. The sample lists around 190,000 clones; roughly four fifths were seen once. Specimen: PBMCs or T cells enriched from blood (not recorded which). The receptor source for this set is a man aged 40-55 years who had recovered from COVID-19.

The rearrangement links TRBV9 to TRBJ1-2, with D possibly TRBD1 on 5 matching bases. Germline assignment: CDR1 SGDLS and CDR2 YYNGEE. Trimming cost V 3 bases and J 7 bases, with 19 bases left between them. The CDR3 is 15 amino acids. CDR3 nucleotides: TGTGCCAGCAGCGCCGCCGGACATCTCAAGGGTGGCTACACCTTC. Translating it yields CASSAAGHLKGGYTF.

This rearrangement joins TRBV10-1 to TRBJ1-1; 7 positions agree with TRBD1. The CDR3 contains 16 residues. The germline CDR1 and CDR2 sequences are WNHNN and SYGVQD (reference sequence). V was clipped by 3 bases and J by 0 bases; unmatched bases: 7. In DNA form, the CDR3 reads TGCGCCAGCAGTGAAACCGCAGGGGGATTGAACACTGAAGCTTTCTTT. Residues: CASSETAGGLNTEAFF.

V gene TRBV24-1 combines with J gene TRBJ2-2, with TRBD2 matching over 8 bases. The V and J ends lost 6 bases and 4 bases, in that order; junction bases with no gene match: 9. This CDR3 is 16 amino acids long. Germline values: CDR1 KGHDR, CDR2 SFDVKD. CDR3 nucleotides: TGTGCCACCAGTAGCAGCGGGAGTTGGGGCACCGGGGAGCTGTTTTTT. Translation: CATSSSGSWGTGELFF.

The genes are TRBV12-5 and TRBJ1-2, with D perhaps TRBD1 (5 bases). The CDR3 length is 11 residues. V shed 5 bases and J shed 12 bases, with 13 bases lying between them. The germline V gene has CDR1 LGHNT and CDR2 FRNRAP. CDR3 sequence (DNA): TGTGCTAGTGGTGTCCCAGGGTTCGACACCTTC. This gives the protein CASGVPGFDTF.

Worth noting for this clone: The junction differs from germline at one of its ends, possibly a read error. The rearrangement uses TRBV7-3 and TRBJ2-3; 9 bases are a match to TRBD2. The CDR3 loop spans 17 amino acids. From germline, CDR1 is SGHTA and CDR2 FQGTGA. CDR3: CASSLTSTSGSTDTQYF. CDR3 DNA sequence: TGTGCCAGCAGCCTAACCTCAACTAGCGGGAGCACAGATACGCAGTATTTT.

The chain's CDR3 is CASTHSRDSNTGELFF. The CDR3 DNA follows: TGTGCCAGCACCCACTCTCGGGACAGCAACACCGGGGAGCTGTTTTTT. The V call is TRBV2, the J call TRBJ2-2, with 7 bases lining up with TRBD1. After removal of 7 bases from V and 2 bases from J, the junction contained 10 bases not matched to a gene. The CDR3 has 16 residues. Germline V lookup: CDR1 SNHLY, CDR2 FYNNEI.

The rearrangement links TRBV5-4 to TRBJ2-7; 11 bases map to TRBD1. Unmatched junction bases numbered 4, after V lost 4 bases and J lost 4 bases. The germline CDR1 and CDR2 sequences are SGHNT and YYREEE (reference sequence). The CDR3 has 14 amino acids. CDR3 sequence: CASSGGTGGYEQYF. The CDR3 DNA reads TGTGCCAGCAGCGGCGGGACAGGGGGATACGAGCAGTACTTC.

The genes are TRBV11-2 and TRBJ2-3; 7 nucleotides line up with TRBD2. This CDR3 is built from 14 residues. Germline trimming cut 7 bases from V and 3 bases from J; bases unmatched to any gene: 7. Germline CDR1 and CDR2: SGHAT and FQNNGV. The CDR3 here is CASNPPGGTDTQYF. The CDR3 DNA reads TGTGCCAGCAACCCCCCCGGGGGGACAGATACGCAGTATTTT.

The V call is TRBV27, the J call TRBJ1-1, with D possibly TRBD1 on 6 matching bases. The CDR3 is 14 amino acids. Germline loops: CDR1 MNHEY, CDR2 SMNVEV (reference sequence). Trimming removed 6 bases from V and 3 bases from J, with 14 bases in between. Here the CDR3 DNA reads TGTGCCAGCAGCCGGACAGATGGGCACACTGAAGCTTTCTTT. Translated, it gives CASSRTDGHTEAFF.

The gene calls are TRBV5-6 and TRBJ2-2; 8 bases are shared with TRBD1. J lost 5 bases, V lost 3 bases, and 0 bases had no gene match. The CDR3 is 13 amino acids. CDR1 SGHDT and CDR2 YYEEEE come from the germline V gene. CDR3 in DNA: TGTGCCAGCAGCTGGGACAGGACCGGGGAGCTGTTTTTT. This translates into CASSWDRTGELFF.

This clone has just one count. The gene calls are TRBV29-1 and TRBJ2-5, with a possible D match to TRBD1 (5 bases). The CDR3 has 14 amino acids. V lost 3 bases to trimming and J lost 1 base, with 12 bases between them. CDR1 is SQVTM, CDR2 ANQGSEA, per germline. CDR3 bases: TGCAGCGTTGATCAGGACACTCTCCAAGAGACCCAGTACTTC. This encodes CSVDQDTLQETQYF.

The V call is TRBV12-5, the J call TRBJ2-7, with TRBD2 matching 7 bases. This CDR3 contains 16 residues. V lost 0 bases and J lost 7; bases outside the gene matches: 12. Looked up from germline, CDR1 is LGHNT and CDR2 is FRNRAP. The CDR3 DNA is TGTGCTAGTGGTTTGGTACAAATTGCGGGAGCGGGGGAGCAGTACTTC. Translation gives CASGLVQIAGAGEQYF.

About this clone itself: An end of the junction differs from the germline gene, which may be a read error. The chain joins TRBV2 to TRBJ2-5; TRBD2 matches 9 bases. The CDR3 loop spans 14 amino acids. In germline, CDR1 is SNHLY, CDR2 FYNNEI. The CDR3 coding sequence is TGTGCCAGCAGAGAAGGACTAGCGCGAGGGACCCAGTACTTC. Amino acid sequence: CASREGLARGTQYF.

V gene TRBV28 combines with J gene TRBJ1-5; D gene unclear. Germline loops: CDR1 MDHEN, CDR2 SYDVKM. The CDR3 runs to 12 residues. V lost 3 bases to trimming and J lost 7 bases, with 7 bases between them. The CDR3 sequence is CASSLQSQPQHF. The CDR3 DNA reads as TGTGCCAGCAGTTTGCAAAGCCAGCCCCAGCATTTT.

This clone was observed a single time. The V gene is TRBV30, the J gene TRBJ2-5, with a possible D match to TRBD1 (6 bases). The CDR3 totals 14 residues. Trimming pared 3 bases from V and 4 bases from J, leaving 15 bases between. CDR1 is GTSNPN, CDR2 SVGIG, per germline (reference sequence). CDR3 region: CAWSFTGLLETQYF. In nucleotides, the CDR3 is TGTGCCTGGAGCTTCACAGGGTTGCTAGAGACCCAGTACTTC.

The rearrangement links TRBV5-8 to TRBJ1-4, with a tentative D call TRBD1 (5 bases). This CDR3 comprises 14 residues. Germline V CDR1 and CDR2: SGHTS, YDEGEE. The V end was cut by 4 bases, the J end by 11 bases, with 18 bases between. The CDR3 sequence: CASSATVGGFKLFF. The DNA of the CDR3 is TGTGCCAGCAGCGCGACAGTGGGTGGTTTTAAACTGTTTTTT.

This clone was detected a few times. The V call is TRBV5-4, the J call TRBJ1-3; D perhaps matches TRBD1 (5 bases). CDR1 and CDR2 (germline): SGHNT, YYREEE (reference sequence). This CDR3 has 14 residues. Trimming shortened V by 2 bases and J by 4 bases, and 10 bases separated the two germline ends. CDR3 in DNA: TGTGCCAGCAGCTTTTTTGGGGCGGGAAACACCATATATTTT. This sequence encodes CASSFFGAGNTIYF.

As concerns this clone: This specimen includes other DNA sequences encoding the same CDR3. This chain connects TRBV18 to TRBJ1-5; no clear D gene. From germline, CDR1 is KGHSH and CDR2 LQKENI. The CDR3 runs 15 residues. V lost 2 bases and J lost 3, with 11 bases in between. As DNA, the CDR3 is TGTGCCAGCTCACCAGATCGCGGGAACAATCAGCCCCAGCATTTT. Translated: CASSPDRGNNQPQHF.

The CDR3: CASSPSGLAGPSEQYF. The DNA for the CDR3 is TGTGCCAGCTCACCCTCGGGACTAGCGGGGCCAAGCGAGCAGTACTTC. This chain uses TRBV18 with TRBJ2-7; 13 bases fit TRBD2. With 3 bases clipped from V and 6 bases from J, the junction kept 8 bases outside the gene matches. The CDR3 contains 16 residues. Germline V gives CDR1 KGHSH, CDR2 LQKENI.

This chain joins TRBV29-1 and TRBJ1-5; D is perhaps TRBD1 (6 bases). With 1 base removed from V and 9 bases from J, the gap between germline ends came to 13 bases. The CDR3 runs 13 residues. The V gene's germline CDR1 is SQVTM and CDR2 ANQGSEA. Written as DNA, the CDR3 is TGCAGCGTTGAAGCCTCGACAGGCTCGCCCCAGCATTTT. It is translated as CSVEASTGSPQHF.

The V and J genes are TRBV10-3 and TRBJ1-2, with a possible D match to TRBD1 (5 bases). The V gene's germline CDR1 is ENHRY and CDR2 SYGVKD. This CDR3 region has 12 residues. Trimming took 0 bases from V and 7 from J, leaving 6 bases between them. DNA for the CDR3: TGTGCCATCAGTGAGTCAAGGGGTGGCTACACCTTC. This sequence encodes CAISESRGGYTF.

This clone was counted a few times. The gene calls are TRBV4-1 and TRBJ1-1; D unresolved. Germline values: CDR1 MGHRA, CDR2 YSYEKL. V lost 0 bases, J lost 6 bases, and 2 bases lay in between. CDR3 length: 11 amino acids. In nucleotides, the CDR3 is TGCGCCAGCAGCCAAGACGCTGAAGCTTTCTTT. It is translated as CASSQDAEAFF.

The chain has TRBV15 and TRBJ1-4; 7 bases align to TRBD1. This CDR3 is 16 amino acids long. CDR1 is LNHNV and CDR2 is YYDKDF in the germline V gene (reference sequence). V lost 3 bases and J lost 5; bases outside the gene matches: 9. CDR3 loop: CATSSLPGRGNEKLFF. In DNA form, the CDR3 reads TGTGCCACCAGCAGCCTTCCGGGCAGGGGGAATGAAAAACTGTTTTTT.

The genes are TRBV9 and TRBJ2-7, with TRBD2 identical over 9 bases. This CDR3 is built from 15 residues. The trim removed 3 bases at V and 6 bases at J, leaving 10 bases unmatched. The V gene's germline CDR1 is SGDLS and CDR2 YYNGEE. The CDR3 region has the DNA TGTGCCAGCAGCGCCCATAGCGGGAGTGGAAGCGAGCAGTACTTC. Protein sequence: CASSAHSGSGSEQYF.

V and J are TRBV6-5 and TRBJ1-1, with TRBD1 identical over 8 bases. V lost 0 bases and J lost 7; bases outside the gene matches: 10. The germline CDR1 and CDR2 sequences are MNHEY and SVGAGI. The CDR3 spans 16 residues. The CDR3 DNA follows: TGTGCCAGCAGTTACTCCGCAGGGGGCCGGAGGAATGAAGCTTTCTTT. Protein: CASSYSAGGRRNEAFF.